This is a list of T cell receptor beta chains from one sample in a study of T cells in Graves' hyperthyroidism and ophthalmopathy. TCRdb itself ran the multiplex PCR reads through MiXCR, one entry per CDR3 protein. The data contain hundreds of thousands of distinct CDR3 sequences, 13% to 15% of them singletons. The sequenced material came from blood. The source is a woman aged 45-65 years with Graves' ophthalmopathy. Each CDR3 is given with its conserved first and last residue. The D gene is left open where the match is weak. Size is omitted from some rows. Given values are once, few, many or a class for expanded clones.

DNA: TGTGCCAGCAGCCACGTAGTGAGAGAGAGCTACACCTTC; CDR3: CASSHVVRESYTF; V: TRBV5-6; size: few; J: TRBJ1-2; D: .
DNA: TGTGCCACCAGTAAGGACTACAATGAGCAGTTCTTC; CDR3: CATSKDYNEQFF; V: TRBV24-1; size: .; J: TRBJ2-1; D: .
DNA: TGCAGTGCTAGTGACCTAGCGGGAGCGTCCTACGAGCAGTACTTC; CDR3: CSASDLAGASYEQYF; V: TRBV20-1; size: many; J: TRBJ2-7; D: TRBD2
DNA: TGTGCCAGCAAGAGAGAAGAGCGGGACACCGGGGAGCTGTTTTTT; CDR3: CASKREERDTGELFF; V: TRBV27; size: few; J: TRBJ2-2; D: .
DNA: TGCAGTGCTAGTGTCGGCAGTAACTATGGCTACACCTTC; CDR3: CSASVGSNYGYTF; V: TRBV20-1; size: many; J: TRBJ1-2; D: .
DNA: TGTGCCAGCAGCTTGGGTGCGGGAGACGAGCAGTACTTC; CDR3: CASSLGAGDEQYF; V: TRBV5-5; size: many; J: TRBJ2-7; D: TRBD2
DNA: TGCGCCAGCAGATGGGGGATGAACACTGAAGCTTTCTTT; CDR3: CASRWGMNTEAFF; V: TRBV4-1; size: many; J: TRBJ1-1; D: .
DNA: TGTGCCAGCAGTACCCGACAGGGTTACACTGAAGCTTTCTTT; CDR3: CASSTRQGYTEAFF; V: TRBV6-1; size: many; J: TRBJ1-1; D: TRBD1
DNA: TGCAGTGCTAGCAGCCTGCGGATAGACTCCTACAATGAGCAGTTCTTC; CDR3: CSASSLRIDSYNEQFF; V: TRBV20-1; size: few; J: TRBJ2-1; D: .
DNA: TGTGCCAGCAGTAGGTTTGGGACTAACCACAATGAGCAGTTCTTC; CDR3: CASSRFGTNHNEQFF; V: TRBV28; size: many; J: TRBJ2-1; D: TRBD2